Included here is one TCR beta chain sequence, with context. The antigen remains undetermined. The sample belongs to a study of T cell responses to AZD1222 COVID-19 vaccine. TCRdb's copy holds only in-frame clones and misses some; the assay was immunoSEQ multiplex PCR. The sample includes 150,000 to 200,000 clones, 92% of them seen just once. This CDR3 contains 15 residues. CDR1 MDHEN and CDR2 SYDVKM come from the germline V gene. With V trimmed by 5 bases and J by 8 bases, 13 bases remained unmatched. The study's findings and limits: Spike-specific TCR breadth and depth grew following two AZD1222 doses. Most donors were white British, females outnumbered males, and clonal diversity was possibly underestimated. Researchers report vaccine-associated CD4 TCRs spanning spike, with dominance at 160-218 and 743-854.

Analysis merged second doses at about 4 or about 12 weeks. V and J are TRBV28 and TRBJ1-2, with 8 bases aligning to TRBD1. Sequenced here: peripheral blood, sampled 28 days after the second AZD1222 dose. This TCR was recovered from an adult who received the AZD1222 COVID-19 vaccine. CDR3 coding DNA: TGTGCCAGCAGTCCCGGACAGGGACCCCATAAAGGCTACACCTTC. Translating it yields CASSPGQGPHKGYTF.